The text below deals with one T cell receptor (beta chain). This entry is derived from a study of blood T cell repertoires in COVID-19. Sequencing was performed with immunoSEQ multiplex PCR; in TCRdb, only in-frame clones are kept and a portion is missing. The table has hundreds of thousands of clones, about 80% seen once. The TCR sequence derives from a man aged 80 or over with acute or convalescent COVID-19. Input material: peripheral blood.

Here the CDR3 DNA reads TGTGCCAGCACGACCCAGGGAAACATTCAGTACTTC. Translated, it gives CASTTQGNIQYF. V usage is TRBV2 and J usage is TRBJ2-4, with D possibly TRBD1 on 5 matching bases. V was trimmed by 7 bases and J by 6 bases, leaving 10 bases between them. CDR1 SNHLY and CDR2 FYNNEI come from the germline V gene. CDR3 length equals 12 residues.